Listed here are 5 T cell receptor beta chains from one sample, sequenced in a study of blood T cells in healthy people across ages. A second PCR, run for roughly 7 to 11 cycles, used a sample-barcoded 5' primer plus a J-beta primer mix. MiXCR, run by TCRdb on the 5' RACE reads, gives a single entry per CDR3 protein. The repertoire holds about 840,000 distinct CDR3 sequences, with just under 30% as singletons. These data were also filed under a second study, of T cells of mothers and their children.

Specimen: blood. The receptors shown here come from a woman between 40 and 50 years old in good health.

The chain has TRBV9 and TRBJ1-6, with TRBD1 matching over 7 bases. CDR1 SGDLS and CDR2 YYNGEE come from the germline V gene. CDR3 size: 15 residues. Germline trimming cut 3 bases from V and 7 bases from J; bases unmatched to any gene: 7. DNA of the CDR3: TGTGCCAGCAGCGGGGGGACAGCGAAAAATTCACCCCTCCACTTT. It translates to CASSGGTAKNSPLHF.

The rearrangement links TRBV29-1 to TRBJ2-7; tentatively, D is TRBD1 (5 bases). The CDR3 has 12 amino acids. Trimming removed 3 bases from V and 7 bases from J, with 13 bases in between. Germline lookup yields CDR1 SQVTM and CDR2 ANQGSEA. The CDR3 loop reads CSVETAPSEQYF. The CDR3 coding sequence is TGCAGCGTTGAGACAGCTCCTAGTGAGCAGTACTTC.

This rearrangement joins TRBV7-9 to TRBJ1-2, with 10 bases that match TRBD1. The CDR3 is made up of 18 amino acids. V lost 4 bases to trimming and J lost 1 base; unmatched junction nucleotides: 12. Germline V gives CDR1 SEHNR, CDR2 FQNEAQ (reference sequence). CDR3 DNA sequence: TGTGCCAGCAGCTATTATCGGACAGGGGGAGACATTAACTATGGCTACACCTTC. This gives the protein CASSYYRTGGDINYGYTF.

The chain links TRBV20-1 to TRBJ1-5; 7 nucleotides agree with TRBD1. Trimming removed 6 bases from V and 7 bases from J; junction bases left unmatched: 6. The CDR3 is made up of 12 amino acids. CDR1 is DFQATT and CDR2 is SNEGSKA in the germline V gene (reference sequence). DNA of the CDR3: TGCAGTGCGAGGGGGCTTTGGCAGCCCCAGCATTTT. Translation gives CSARGLWQPQHF.

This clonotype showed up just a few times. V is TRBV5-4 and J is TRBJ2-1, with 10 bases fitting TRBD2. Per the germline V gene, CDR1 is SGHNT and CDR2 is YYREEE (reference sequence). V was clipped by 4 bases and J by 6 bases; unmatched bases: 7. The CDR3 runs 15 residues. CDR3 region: CASSLIAGGANEQFF. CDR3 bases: TGTGCCAGCAGCCTAATAGCGGGGGGCGCCAATGAGCAGTTCTTC.